This T cell receptor beta chain comes out of a study of shared clonotypes between healthy human individuals. Points on this clone: Its antigen is unidentified.

Study findings and constraints: It was the few donors that limited the genetic and exposure-history diversity represented.

The CDR3 sequence is 16 residues long. Trimming removed 3 bases at V and 7 bases at J, with 19 bases between. Germline loops: CDR1 MNHNS, CDR2 SASEGT. The authors ran the assay at deep level. This table comes from immunoSEQ multiplex PCR, and its TCRdb copy is limited to in-frame clones, with some not included. The table includes around 2,000,000 clones, roughly 91% detected once. Positive CCR7 selection of CD45RO-negative cells yielded the naive CD8 cells, and terminally differentiated effector memory CD45RA+ cells were excluded. Recent vaccinations or acute infections were absent in the healthy HIV-negative adult donors.

The TCR sequence derives from a young man in good health. Some clones in this sample may be carry-over from other donors' samples. Source material: naive CD8+ T cells from PBMCs. The chain is built from TRBV6-1 and TRBJ2-1; D gene unclear. In DNA, the CDR3 is TGTGCCAGCAGTGATAGTAGGATGGTTTTTGGGAATGAGCAGTTCTTC. It specifies CASSDSRMVFGNEQFF.